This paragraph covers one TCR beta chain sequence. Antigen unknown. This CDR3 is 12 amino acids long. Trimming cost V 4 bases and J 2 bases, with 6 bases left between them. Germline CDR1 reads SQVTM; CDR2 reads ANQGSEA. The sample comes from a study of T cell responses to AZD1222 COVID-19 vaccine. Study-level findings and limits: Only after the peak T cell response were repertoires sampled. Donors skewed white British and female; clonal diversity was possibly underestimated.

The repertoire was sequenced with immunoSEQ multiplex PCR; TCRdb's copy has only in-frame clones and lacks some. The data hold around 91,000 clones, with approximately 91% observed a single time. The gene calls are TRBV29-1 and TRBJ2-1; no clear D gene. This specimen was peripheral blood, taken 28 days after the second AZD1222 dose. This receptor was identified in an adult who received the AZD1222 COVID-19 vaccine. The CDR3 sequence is CSVALTYNEQFF. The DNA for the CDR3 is TGCAGCGTTGCCCTAACCTACAATGAGCAGTTCTTC.